The 20 T cell receptor beta chains in this list originate from one sample, sequenced in a study of blood T cells in healthy people across ages. The authors ran a second PCR of 7 to 11 cycles using a sample-barcoded 5' primer and a J-beta primer mix. Using its own MiXCR run on the 5' RACE reads, TCRdb lists one record per CDR3 protein. The sample yields about 830,000 distinct CDR3 sequences, less than 80% seen once. Material: blood. These receptors all stem from a man between 25 and 39 years old in good health.

The chain is built from TRBV4-3 and TRBJ1-5; the D is unclear. The CDR3 runs 16 residues. CDR1 is LGHNA and CDR2 is YSLEER in the germline V gene. Trimming left V 3 bases short and J 2 bases short, with 14 bases between. CDR3 DNA sequence: TGCGCCAGCAGCCAGTTTAGTGGGGTTGGCAATCAGCCCCAGCATTTT. This encodes CASSQFSGVGNQPQHF.

The V gene is TRBV20-1, the J gene TRBJ2-1; 9 bases map to TRBD1. With V trimmed by 2 bases and J by 0 bases, 11 bases remained unmatched. This CDR3 spans 18 amino acids. The germline V gene has CDR1 DFQATT and CDR2 SNEGSKA (reference sequence). CDR3 DNA sequence: TGCAGTGCTAGACTAGACAGGGGGTCATTTAGCTCCTACAATGAGCAGTTCTTC. Its translation is CSARLDRGSFSSYNEQFF.

This clonotype was detected a few times. This chain connects TRBV25-1 to TRBJ2-5; D uncertain. Deletions cut 4 bases from V and 2 bases from J, with 14 bases between. This CDR3 spans 15 amino acids. Germline V gene data show CDR1 as MGHDK and CDR2 as SYGVNS. In DNA, the CDR3 is TGTGCCAGCAGTGCCCCCTTAGGCGGACAAGAGACCCAGTACTTC. This codes for CASSAPLGGQETQYF. The complete variable domain, with remaining parts taken from reference TRBV25-1 and TRBJ2-5, reads EADIYQTPRYLVIGTGKKITLECSQTMGHDKMYWYQQDPGMELHLIHYSYGVNSTEKGDLSSESTVSRIRTEHFPLTLESARPSHTSQYLCASSAPLGGQETQYFGPGTRLLVL.

The V gene is TRBV2, the J gene TRBJ1-6; TRBD1 matches at 8 bases. The CDR3 spans 14 residues. Losses at the gene ends were 10 bases for V and 10 bases for J; bases not matched to a gene: 12. Germline CDR1 and CDR2: SNHLY and FYNNEI. The CDR3 is CATTPGQALSPLHF. CDR3 sequence (DNA): TGTGCCACCACCCCGGGACAGGCCCTCTCACCCCTCCACTTT.

V is TRBV24-1 and J is TRBJ2-5; 13 bases agree with TRBD2. CDR1 and CDR2 (germline): KGHDR, SFDVKD. J gave up 2 bases and V 4 bases, and 9 bases lay outside the gene matches. The CDR3 extends over 18 amino acids. The CDR3 region is CATSERGLAGALQETQYF. CDR3 nucleotides: TGTGCCACCAGTGAGCGAGGACTAGCGGGGGCCCTACAAGAGACCCAGTACTTC.

The chain is built from TRBV29-1 and TRBJ2-3; 7 nucleotides align to TRBD1. The V gene's germline CDR1 is SQVTM and CDR2 ANQGSEA. Trimming took 2 bases from V and 4 from J; bases not matched to a gene: 6. The CDR3 consists of 14 residues. The CDR3 region is CSVETGARSDTQYF. CDR3 in DNA: TGCAGCGTTGAAACAGGGGCAAGGTCAGATACGCAGTATTTT.

This sequence joins TRBV7-2 and TRBJ2-3; D perhaps matches TRBD2 (6 bases). The CDR3 spans 13 residues. CDR1 is SGHTA, CDR2 FQGNSA, per germline. Trimming cost V 11 bases and J 2 bases, with 14 bases left between them. CDR3 sequence (DNA): TGTGCCTATGTGGCGGGGTTCACAGATACGCAGTATTTT. This gives the protein CAYVAGFTDTQYF.

The chain carries TRBV4-2 and TRBJ2-6; 8 nucleotides agree with TRBD2. V was clipped by 1 base and J by 0 bases; unmatched bases: 5. The CDR3 loop spans 18 amino acids. Per the germline V gene, CDR1 is LGHNA and CDR2 is YNFKEQ. In DNA form, the CDR3 reads TGTGCCAGCAGCCAAGTAGCGGGGTCCGCCTCTGGGGCCAACGTCCTGACTTTC. It is translated as CASSQVAGSASGANVLTF.

This sequence joins TRBV7-2 and TRBJ2-1; the match to TRBD2 covers 7 bases. Per germline, CDR1 SGHTA and CDR2 FQGNSA. The CDR3 covers 19 residues. Trimming at V came to 1 base and at J to 4 bases, leaving 16 bases not matched to a gene. CDR3 sequence: CASSLVGGGLGLGYNEQFF. DNA for the CDR3: TGTGCCAGCAGCTTAGTGGGGGGAGGGTTGGGGCTGGGATACAATGAGCAGTTCTTC.

The chain carries TRBV20-1 and TRBJ2-7; D may be TRBD1 or TRBD2 (5 bases each). Germline V lookup: CDR1 DFQATT, CDR2 SNEGSKA (reference sequence). The V and J ends lost 5 bases and 3 bases respectively, with 17 bases between them. The CDR3 is 14 residues long. The CDR3 coding sequence is TGCAGTGCTGCCGTACTAGGGGTCGGCTACGAGCAGTACTTC. It specifies CSAAVLGVGYEQYF.

This clonotype was seen just once. The CDR3 DNA is TGTGCCAGCAGCCCCAGGGTGACTTCCTACAATGAGCAGTACTTC. It codes for CASSPRVTSYNEQYF. This rearrangement joins TRBV14 to TRBJ2-1; D is perhaps TRBD1 (5 bases). The tail of the sequence fits TRBJ2-7 better, so the J call may be wrong. Germline V gives CDR1 SGHDN, CDR2 FVKESK. This CDR3 comprises 15 residues.

This clonotype has just a few counts. The genes are TRBV12-3 or TRBV12-4 and TRBJ2-4; 9 bases are shared with TRBD1. Matching the DNA end better, TRBJ2-7 makes the J call doubtful. The CDR3 has 16 residues. The CDR3 DNA reads as TGTGCCAGCAGTTTAGTCGTGGACAGGGGTCCCTACGAGCAGTACTTC. It specifies CASSLVVDRGPYEQYF.

The J gene is TRBJ1-5, the V gene TRBV24-1; 7 nucleotides agree with TRBD1. The CDR3 loop spans 17 amino acids. Germline lookup yields CDR1 KGHDR and CDR2 SFDVKD. V lost 4 bases, J lost 3 bases, and 11 bases stayed unmatched. The CDR3 sequence: CATSDRRTGPNNQPQHF. In DNA, the CDR3 is TGTGCCACCAGTGACCGTCGGACAGGCCCTAACAATCAGCCCCAGCATTTT.

This chain uses TRBV20-1 with TRBJ2-3; the match to TRBD2 covers 9 bases. The germline CDR1 and CDR2 sequences are DFQATT and SNEGSKA (reference sequence). This CDR3 has 12 amino acids. V was clipped by 3 bases and J by 6 bases; unmatched bases: 1. The CDR3 nucleotides are TGCAGTGCTAGGACTAGCGGCGATACGCAGTATTTT. Protein product: CSARTSGDTQYF.

This chain joins TRBV20-1 and TRBJ2-5; TRBD1 matches at 7 bases. Germline V gives CDR1 DFQATT, CDR2 SNEGSKA (reference sequence). J was trimmed by 1 base and V by 3 bases; bases with no gene match: 8. The CDR3 consists of 15 residues. The CDR3 region has the DNA TGCAGTGCTAGGGACGGGACAGAAGCCCAAGAGACCCAGTACTTC. Protein: CSARDGTEAQETQYF.

This clonotype was seen ten or more times. The chain employs TRBV20-1 and TRBJ2-1; 11 bases are shared with TRBD1. Germline trimming cut 5 bases from V and 4 bases from J; bases unmatched to any gene: 10. The CDR3 has 16 amino acids. Germline V gene sequence: CDR1 DFQATT, CDR2 SNEGSKA (reference sequence). This CDR3 is CSAQDSGTGGYNEQFF. For the CDR3, the DNA is TGCAGTGCTCAAGACTCCGGGACAGGGGGGTACAATGAGCAGTTCTTC.

This clonotype was observed a handful of times. The rearrangement uses TRBV27 and TRBJ2-5; D is ambiguous. Per germline, CDR1 MNHEY and CDR2 SMNVEV (reference sequence). This CDR3 is built from 13 residues. V shed 0 bases and J shed 4 bases, with 6 bases lying between them. CDR3 region: CASSLSVRETQYF. CDR3 in DNA: TGTGCCAGCAGTTTATCGGTGAGAGAGACCCAGTACTTC.

This chain uses TRBV2 with TRBJ2-2; D is perhaps TRBD1 or TRBD2 (6 bases each). CDR3 length: 15 amino acids. Germline CDR1 SNHLY, CDR2 FYNNEI. Trimming pared 2 bases from V and 4 bases from J, leaving 11 bases between. This CDR3 is CASSEWGAITGELFF. The CDR3 DNA reads as TGTGCCAGCAGTGAATGGGGGGCTATCACCGGGGAGCTGTTTTTT.

The chain carries TRBV6-5 and TRBJ2-3; tentative D call: TRBD1 (6 bases). V shed 7 bases and J shed 3 bases, with 17 bases lying between them. Germline CDR1 and CDR2: MNHEY and SVGAGI. The CDR3 spans 15 residues. CDR3 loop: CASKVAGVFTDTQYF. The CDR3 nucleotides read TGTGCCAGCAAGGTGGCAGGGGTATTTACAGATACGCAGTATTTT.

The chain carries TRBV20-1 and TRBJ2-5; 14 positions agree with TRBD2. CDR1 is DFQATT, CDR2 SNEGSKA, per germline (reference sequence). V trimming: 6 bases; J trimming: 5 bases; junction bases outside the gene matches: 8. This CDR3 has 15 residues. CDR3 nucleotides: TGCAGTGCGGCCGGACTAGCGGGGGGAGAGGAGACCCAGTACTTC. Protein: CSAAGLAGGEETQYF.